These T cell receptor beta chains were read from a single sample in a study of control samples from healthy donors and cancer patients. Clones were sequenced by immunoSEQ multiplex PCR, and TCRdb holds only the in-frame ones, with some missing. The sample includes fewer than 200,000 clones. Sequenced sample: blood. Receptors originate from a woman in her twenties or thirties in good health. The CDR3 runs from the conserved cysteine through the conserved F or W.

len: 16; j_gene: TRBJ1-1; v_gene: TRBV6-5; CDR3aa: CASSYDDRTMNTEAFF
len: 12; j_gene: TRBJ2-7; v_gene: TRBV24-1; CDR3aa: CATSWRGHEQYF
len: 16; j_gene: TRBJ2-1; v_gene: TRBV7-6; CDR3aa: CASSPRAGGSYNEQFF
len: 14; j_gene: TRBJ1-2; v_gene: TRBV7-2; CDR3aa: CASSPPGAVGGYTF
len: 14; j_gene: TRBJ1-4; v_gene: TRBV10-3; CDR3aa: CAISESTGKGKLFF
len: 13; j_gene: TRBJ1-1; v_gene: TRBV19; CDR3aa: CASSESRDTEAFF
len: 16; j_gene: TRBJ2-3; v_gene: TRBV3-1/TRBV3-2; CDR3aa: CASSQEDGGPTDTQYF
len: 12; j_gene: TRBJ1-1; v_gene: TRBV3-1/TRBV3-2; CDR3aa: CASSLLNTEAFF
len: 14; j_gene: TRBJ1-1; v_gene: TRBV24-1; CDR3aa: CATSDSSSTGLAFF
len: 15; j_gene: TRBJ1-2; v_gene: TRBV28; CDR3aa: CASSLIPGSDYGYTF
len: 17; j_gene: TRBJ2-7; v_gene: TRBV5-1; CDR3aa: CASSNGLAGASSYEQYF
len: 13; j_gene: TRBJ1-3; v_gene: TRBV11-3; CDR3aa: CASSSGRGNTIYF
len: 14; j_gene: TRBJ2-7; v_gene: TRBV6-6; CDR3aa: CASSRLTGLDEQYF
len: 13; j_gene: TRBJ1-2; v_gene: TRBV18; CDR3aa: CASSPLGAHGYTF
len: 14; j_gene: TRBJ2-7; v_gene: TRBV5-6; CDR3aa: CASSLRGASYEQYF
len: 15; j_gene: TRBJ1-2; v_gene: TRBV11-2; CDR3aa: CASSQNQRGIYGYTF
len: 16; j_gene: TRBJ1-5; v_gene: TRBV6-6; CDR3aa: CASRRGSGTGEQPQHF
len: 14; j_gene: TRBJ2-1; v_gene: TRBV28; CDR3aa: CASSLRRQGREQFF
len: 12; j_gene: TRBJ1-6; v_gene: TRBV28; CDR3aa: CASGVRGSPLHF
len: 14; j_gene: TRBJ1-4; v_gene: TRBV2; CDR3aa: CASSGQALHEKLFF
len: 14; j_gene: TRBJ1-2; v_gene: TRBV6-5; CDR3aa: CASSYSQRDYGYTF
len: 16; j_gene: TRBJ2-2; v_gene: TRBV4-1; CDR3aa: CASSSTGTANTGELFF
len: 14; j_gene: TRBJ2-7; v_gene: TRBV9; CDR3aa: CASSVGGGASEQYF
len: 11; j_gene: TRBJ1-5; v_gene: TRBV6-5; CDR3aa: CASRDNQPQHF
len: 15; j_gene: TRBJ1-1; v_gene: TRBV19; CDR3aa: CASSAHRELNTEAFF
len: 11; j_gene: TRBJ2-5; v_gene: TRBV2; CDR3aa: CASSEEETQYF
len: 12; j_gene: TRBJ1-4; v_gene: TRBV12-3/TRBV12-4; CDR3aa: CASRGQAEKLFF
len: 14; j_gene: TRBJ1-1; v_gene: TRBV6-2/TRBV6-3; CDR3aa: CASSYDPVGTEAFF
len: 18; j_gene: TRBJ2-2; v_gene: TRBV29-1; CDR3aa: CSVKSFSPGILWTGELFF
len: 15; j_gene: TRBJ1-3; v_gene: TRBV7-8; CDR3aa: CASIWTALAGNTIYF
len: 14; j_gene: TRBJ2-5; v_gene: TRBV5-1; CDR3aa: CASSRGQAQETQYF
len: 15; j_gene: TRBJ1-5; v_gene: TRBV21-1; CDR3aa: CASSRGGISNQPQHF
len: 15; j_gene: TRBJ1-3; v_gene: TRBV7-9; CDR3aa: CASSLLGRSGNTIYF
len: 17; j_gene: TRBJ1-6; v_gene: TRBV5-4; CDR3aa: CASSPEGASSYNSPLHF
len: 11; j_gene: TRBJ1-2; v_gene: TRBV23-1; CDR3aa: CASDRALGYTF
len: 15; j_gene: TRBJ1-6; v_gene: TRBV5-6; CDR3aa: CASSLRPGGGAPLHF
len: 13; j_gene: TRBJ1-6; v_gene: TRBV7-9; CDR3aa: CASSGQGRSPLHF
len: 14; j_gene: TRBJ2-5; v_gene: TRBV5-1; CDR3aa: CASSLERGARTQYF
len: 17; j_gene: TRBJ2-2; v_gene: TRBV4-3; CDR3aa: CASSQVQGQGVTGELFF
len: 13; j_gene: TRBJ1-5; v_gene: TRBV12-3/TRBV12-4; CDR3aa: CASSLGTTEPQHF
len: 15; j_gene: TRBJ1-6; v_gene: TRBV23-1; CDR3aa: CASSQYPDRNSPLHF
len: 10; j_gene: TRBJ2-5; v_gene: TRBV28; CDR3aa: CATGRETQYF
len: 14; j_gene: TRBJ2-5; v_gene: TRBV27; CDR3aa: CASSLWGLEETQYF
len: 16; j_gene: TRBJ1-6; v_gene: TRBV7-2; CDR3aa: CASSPGDRISNSPLHF
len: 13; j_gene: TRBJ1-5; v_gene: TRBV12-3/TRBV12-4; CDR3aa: CASTPGVGQPQHF
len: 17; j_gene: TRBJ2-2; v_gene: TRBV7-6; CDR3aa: CASSSRDSVLNTGELFF
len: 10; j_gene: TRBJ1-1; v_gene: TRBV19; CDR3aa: CASSDTEAFF
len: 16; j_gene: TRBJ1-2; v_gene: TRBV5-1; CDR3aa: CASSSPSRRGFFGYTF
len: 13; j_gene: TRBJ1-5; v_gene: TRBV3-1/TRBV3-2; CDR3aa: CASSQDLMGGKHF
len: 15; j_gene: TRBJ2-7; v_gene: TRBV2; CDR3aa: CASSQTIDQIYEQYF
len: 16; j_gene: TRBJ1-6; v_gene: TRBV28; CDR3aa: CASSPKPGHYNSPLHF